The present TCR beta chain was sequenced within a study of blood T cell repertoires in COVID-19 (dated by TCRdb to between 2020 and 2021). A note on the overall study: The collaborator samples originated in the United States, Italy and Spain and spanned the acute and convalescent phases of COVID-19. The prospective study material was composed of cDNA or gDNA derived from T cells, B-cell-depleted T cells, or PBMCs. Deeply sampled blood TCRbeta repertoires from subjects exposed to, actively infected with, or recovered from COVID-19 were included in the dataset. The repertoires were made available in a free public database intended to serve as a resource for research on the immune response to SARS-CoV-2. Samples were obtained from the ongoing ImmuneRACE study (first 160 participants) and from over 1,000 subjects provided by 6 global collaborators. Sample metadata almost always included a de-identified subject ID, COVID-19 status, age in years and sex. Where HLA class I and class II types were available, the types were taken from metadata supplied by the sample provider, not from assay-based typing. Findings and caveats that apply to the study as a whole: The amount of clinical and demographic metadata varied by source and participant and was provided uncurated.

TCRbeta CDR3 regions were amplified from genomic DNA using the immunoSEQ Assay, a bias-controlled multiplex PCR. In the paper's pipeline: Within the assay, amplification of reference gene primers was used to estimate how many nucleated cells each sample contained. To quantify the absolute abundance of each unique TCRbeta CDR3 rearrangement, sequence reads were collapsed and filtered. For each sample, productive Simpson clonality was calculated as the square root of Simpson's diversity index over productive rearrangements. This immuneACCESS table, as held by TCRdb, lists in-frame sequences with V and J called but not all clones. Of the missing ones, under half trace to an unresolved V gene in checked studies; the others have no known cause. V and J calls and clone size are as listed in that table; D and trimming were resolved from the DNA. The table for this sample lists 100,000 to 120,000 clones; roughly 80% of them were counted only once. 15% to 19% of the sample is taken by the ten largest.

The collaborating institutions used their own protocols to collect whole blood in K2EDTA tubes. For TCRbeta analysis, collaborator samples were shipped as frozen whole blood, as isolated PBMCs, or as DNA extracted from either sample type. A remark on this clone: Its target antigen remains unknown. Within one base of it there is no much larger clone, and no base qualities were kept.

The CDR1 and CDR2 encoded by the germline V gene (reference sequence) are MNHEY and SMNVEV. V loses 7 bases of germline sequence and J loses 3 bases, and the interval between the two ends is 16 bases. Measured from the cysteine to the phenylalanine, the CDR3 is 14 residues long. The only DNA kept is the CDR3, 42 bases in frame from the first base. Sequenced: peripheral blood. This clonotype was sampled from a woman older than 75 with acute or convalescent COVID-19. Rearrangement joined TRBV27 to TRBJ2-7, and TRBD1 may be the D gene, going by 7 matching bases. The DNA is TGTGCCAGCACCCCGGCGGGGACAGTCTACGAGCAGTACTTC. This gives the protein CASTPAGTVYEQYF.